A single sample gave rise to the 18 T cell receptor beta chains below, sequenced in a study of chemoradiotherapy in HPV16-positive cancers. Sequencing was performed with immunoSEQ multiplex PCR; in TCRdb, only in-frame clones are kept and a portion is missing. In the table there are roughly 6,500 clones, more than 60% of which are singletons. This specimen consisted of tumor tissue, obtained from a patient who underwent chemoradiotherapy. These receptors came from a human donor with HPV-associated anogenital cancer.

This clone has only a few counts. This chain connects TRBV7-3 to TRBJ2-1, with 9 nucleotides matching TRBD1. Trimming at V came to 3 bases and at J to 5 bases, leaving 2 bases not matched to a gene. The CDR3 covers 14 residues. Germline CDR1 is SGHTA and CDR2 is FQGTGA. The CDR3 here is CASSLGQGNNEQFF. CDR3 nucleotide sequence: TGTGCCAGCAGCTTGGGACAGGGCAACAATGAGCAGTTCTTC. The whole variable domain, filled in from reference TRBV7-3 and TRBJ2-1, reads GAGVSQTPSNKVTEKGKYVELRCDPISGHTALYWYRQSLGQGPEFLIYFQGTGAADDSGLPNDRFFAVRPEGSVSTLKIQRTERGDSAVYLCASSLGQGNNEQFFGPGTRLTVL.

This clone was detected only once. The chain employs TRBV7-9 and TRBJ2-7, with 9 bases matching TRBD1. Per germline, CDR1 SEHNR and CDR2 FQNEAQ (reference sequence). The length of the CDR3 is 14 residues. V gave up 6 bases and J gave up 3 bases; unmatched junction bases: 6. The CDR3 here is CASRRTGDVYEQYF. The CDR3 DNA follows: TGTGCCAGCAGACGGACAGGGGATGTCTACGAGCAGTACTTC.

This chain links TRBV9 with TRBJ2-3; D is unresolved. From germline, CDR1 is SGDLS and CDR2 YYNGEE. The V gene lost 0 bases and the J gene lost 0 bases, with 8 bases spanning the gap. The CDR3 spans 15 residues. The CDR3 sequence is CASSVAADSTDTQYF. CDR3 DNA sequence: TGTGCCAGCAGCGTAGCGGCAGACAGCACAGATACGCAGTATTTT.

The chain carries TRBV5-1 and TRBJ1-1; D is ambiguous. V lost 4 bases and J 4 bases, leaving 14 bases between the germline ends. Germline V lookup: CDR1 SGHRS, CDR2 YFSETQ. The CDR3 length is 14 residues. CDR3 nucleotides: TGCGCCAGCAGCGCTGCGGGCCCCCTCACTGAAGCTTTCTTT. It specifies CASSAAGPLTEAFF.

This rearrangement joins TRBV7-3 to TRBJ1-2; a weak D match, TRBD1 (6 bases). Germline CDR1 and CDR2: SGHTA and FQGTGA. The CDR3 consists of 16 residues. V lost 0 bases, J lost 3 bases, and 14 bases lay in between. CDR3 region: CASSLTGGRGHYGYTF. DNA for the CDR3: TGTGCCAGCAGCTTAACTGGGGGGCGCGGTCACTATGGCTACACCTTC.

This chain connects TRBV19 to TRBJ2-5; a possible D gene is TRBD2 (6 bases). This CDR3 contains 13 residues. Germline V gives CDR1 LNHDA, CDR2 SQIVND (reference sequence). Trimming removed 8 bases from V and 5 bases from J, with 15 bases in between. CDR3 region: CASSRGAGETQYF. CDR3 DNA: TGTGCCAGTTCCCGTGGGGCGGGGGAGACCCAGTACTTC.

This clone was seen a handful of times. The J gene is TRBJ1-2, the V gene TRBV19; 8 bases align to TRBD1. CDR1 and CDR2 from the germline V gene are LNHDA and SQIVND (reference sequence). This CDR3 comprises 15 residues. V lost 5 bases to trimming and J lost 8 bases; unmatched junction nucleotides: 13. In DNA, the CDR3 is TGTGCCAGTAGTCCCCAAAGAGGACAGGGATACGGCTACACCTTC. As protein: CASSPQRGQGYGYTF.

The chain recombines TRBV7-8 with TRBJ2-5; 8 nucleotides match TRBD2. The germline gives CDR1 SGHVS, CDR2 FQNEAQ. CDR3 length: 13 residues. V gave up 4 bases and J gave up 5 bases; unmatched junction bases: 3. Written as DNA, the CDR3 is TGTGCCAGCAGCTCGGGACTAGACGAGACCCAGTACTTC. Its protein is CASSSGLDETQYF.

The gene calls are TRBV13 and TRBJ2-7; D is perhaps TRBD1 or TRBD2 (5 bases each). The V gene's germline CDR1 is PRHDT and CDR2 FYEKMQ (reference sequence). The CDR3 length is 14 residues. V was cut by 4 bases and J by 5 bases, with 15 bases left in between. The CDR3 reads CASSSGGGRNEQYF. CDR3 DNA sequence: TGTGCCAGCAGCTCCGGTGGGGGACGAAACGAGCAGTACTTC.

This chain links TRBV9 with TRBJ1-4; D is possibly TRBD1 (5 bases). Per the germline V gene, CDR1 is SGDLS and CDR2 is YYNGEE. The V gene lost 3 bases and the J gene lost 5 bases, with 14 bases spanning the gap. The length of the CDR3 is 15 residues. The CDR3 here is CASSARGGLNEKLFF. The CDR3 DNA reads TGTGCCAGCAGCGCTCGGGGGGGTCTAAATGAAAAACTGTTTTTT.

Written as DNA, the CDR3 is TGTGCCAGTAGTATAAGCGACTATGGCTACACCTTC. Translated, it gives CASSISDYGYTF. The chain has TRBV19 and TRBJ1-2, with D unresolved. Germline CDR1 and CDR2: LNHDA and SQIVND (reference sequence). The germline V and J ends were trimmed by 2 bases and 3 bases, with 4 bases remaining between them. This CDR3 is built from 12 residues.

The rearrangement links TRBV6-1 to TRBJ1-5, with 7 bases lining up with TRBD1. CDR3 length: 15 amino acids. Germline assignment: CDR1 MNHNS and CDR2 SASEGT. Trimming at V came to 5 bases and at J to 3 bases, leaving 7 bases not matched to a gene. CDR3 region: CASSPGQLFNQPQHF. The CDR3 DNA sequence: TGTGCCAGCAGTCCGGGACAGCTGTTCAATCAGCCCCAGCATTTT.

V and J are TRBV30 and TRBJ1-1, with D unresolved. The germline CDR1 and CDR2 sequences are GTSNPN and SVGIG (reference sequence). V lost 2 bases, J lost 2 bases, and 6 bases lay in between. CDR3 length: 12 amino acids. CDR3 coding DNA: TGTGCCTGGAGTCAGGCCAACACTGAAGCTTTCTTT. This sequence encodes CAWSQANTEAFF.

The chain recombines TRBV18 with TRBJ1-5; D unresolved. Germline V gene sequence: CDR1 KGHSH, CDR2 LQKENI. Trimming cost V 6 bases and J 4 bases, with 10 bases left between them. The CDR3 consists of 13 residues. CDR3 region: CASSAEINQPQHF. CDR3 DNA: TGTGCCAGCTCCGCAGAAATTAATCAGCCCCAGCATTTT.

V usage is TRBV29-1 and J usage is TRBJ1-1; maybe TRBD1 (6 bases). This CDR3 region has 14 residues. CDR1 is SQVTM, CDR2 ANQGSEA, per germline. The V end was cut by 7 bases, the J end by 8 bases, with 23 bases between. CDR3 region: CSAGRSSGGGEAFF. In DNA form, the CDR3 reads TGCAGCGCAGGAAGATCTTCGGGGGGCGGGGAAGCTTTCTTT.

The chain recombines TRBV18 with TRBJ2-2, with D hard to call. Trimming left V 3 bases short and J 3 bases short, with 8 bases between. The CDR3 is 14 amino acids. Germline V CDR1 and CDR2: KGHSH, LQKENI. The CDR3 loop reads CASSPGPYTGELFF. The CDR3 DNA reads as TGTGCCAGCTCACCCGGACCGTACACCGGGGAGCTGTTTTTT.

This clone appeared a few times. The chain joins TRBV6-1 to TRBJ1-5; D not certain. Trimming removed 1 base from V and 9 bases from J, with 22 bases in between. The CDR3 covers 17 residues. Germline V gene lookup returns CDR1 MNHNS and CDR2 SASEGT. The CDR3 loop reads CASSEVFYVENGTPQHF. In DNA, the CDR3 is TGTGCCAGCAGTGAAGTTTTTTACGTGGAAAATGGTACGCCCCAGCATTTT.

This chain's CDR3 is CATSRGGRPEAFF. Written as DNA, the CDR3 is TGTGCCACCAGCAGAGGGGGCAGGCCTGAAGCTTTCTTT. The chain couples TRBV15 to TRBJ1-1, with D possibly matching TRBD1 (5 bases). The germline gives CDR1 LNHNV, CDR2 YYDKDF (reference sequence). CDR3 size: 13 residues. Trimming left V 1 base short and J 6 bases short, with 9 bases between.